The 26 T cell receptor beta chains below all came from one sample that was sequenced in a study of CD8+ T cells in alopecia areata. This sample's treatment: oral pan-JAK inhibitor, 5-10 mg twice daily. Reverse transcribed after extraction, RNA yielded cDNA as the sequencing template. Clones were sequenced by immunoSEQ multiplex PCR, and TCRdb holds only the in-frame ones, with some missing. The profile shows a few hundred thousand clones, about 60% of them singletons. The specimen comprised CD4+ T cells sorted from blood, sampled at week 52, from a patient treated with tofacitinib. These receptors were collected from a human donor with alopecia areata.

The chain uses TRBV7-2 and TRBJ2-5, with D maybe TRBD1 (6 bases). Looked up from germline, CDR1 is SGHTA and CDR2 is FQGNSA. V dropped 5 bases and J dropped 0 bases, with 10 bases sitting between them. The CDR3 totals 14 residues. The CDR3 here is CASSPGTNQETQYF. CDR3 sequence (DNA): TGTGCCAGCAGCCCGGGGACAAACCAAGAGACCCAGTACTTC.

This chain uses TRBV29-1 with TRBJ2-1; D tentatively reads TRBD1 or TRBD2 (5 bases each). The germline V gene has CDR1 SQVTM and CDR2 ANQGSEA. The V and J ends lost 7 bases and 6 bases respectively, with 13 bases between them. The CDR3 consists of 12 residues. The CDR3 nucleotides are TGCAGCGCCAATCCGGGACGCAATGAGCAGTTCTTC. Amino acid sequence: CSANPGRNEQFF.

On this clone itself: Other DNA sequences in this specimen translate into the identical CDR3. V gene TRBV29-1 combines with J gene TRBJ2-2; D remains ambiguous. The CDR3 has 13 amino acids. V lost 4 bases, J lost 0 bases, and 6 bases lay in between. CDR1 is SQVTM, CDR2 ANQGSEA, per germline. The CDR3 sequence: CSVGGSNTGELFF. In nucleotides, the CDR3 is TGCAGCGTTGGGGGTTCGAACACCGGGGAGCTGTTTTTT.

The chain recombines TRBV7-9 with TRBJ1-1, with D uncertain. This CDR3 is 15 amino acids long. V was pared by 5 bases and J by 6 bases, with 19 bases between. Germline loops: CDR1 SEHNR, CDR2 FQNEAQ (reference sequence). In nucleotides, the CDR3 is TGTGCCAGCAGCCCAAAGGACCGACTTGGGGCTGAAGCTTTCTTT. Its protein is CASSPKDRLGAEAFF.

The J gene is TRBJ1-6, the V gene TRBV7-3; 8 positions match TRBD1. The CDR3 is 15 residues long. After removal of 5 bases from V and 7 bases from J, the junction contained 7 bases not matched to a gene. Germline CDR1 and CDR2: SGHTA and FQGTGA. The CDR3 here is CASSVGQGGNSPLHF. CDR3 DNA: TGTGCCAGCAGCGTCGGACAGGGAGGGAATTCACCCCTCCACTTT.

This sequence joins TRBV7-3 and TRBJ2-3; 9 positions agree with TRBD2. Germline loops: CDR1 SGHTA, CDR2 FQGTGA. The V gene end was trimmed by 5 bases and the J gene end by 6 bases; junction bases not matched to a gene: 9. CDR3 length equals 15 residues. CDR3 coding DNA: TGTGCCAGCAGCGGAAGCGGGGGGCCCGGGGATACGCAGTATTTT. It yields the protein CASSGSGGPGDTQYF.

This chain joins TRBV5-1 and TRBJ1-1; 9 bases are a match to TRBD1. This CDR3 has 15 residues. V trimming: 3 bases; J trimming: 5 bases; junction bases outside the gene matches: 8. From germline, CDR1 is SGHRS and CDR2 YFSETQ. This chain's CDR3 is CASSSGQGGWTEAFF. CDR3 in DNA: TGCGCCAGCAGCTCGGGACAGGGAGGGTGGACTGAAGCTTTCTTT.

The genes are TRBV29-1 and TRBJ2-1; D is unresolved. CDR1 and CDR2 (germline): SQVTM, ANQGSEA. There are 12 residues in the CDR3. V lost 5 bases and J lost 8, with 13 bases in between. In DNA, the CDR3 is TGCAGCGTTCTCGGATTGACTGATGAGCAGTTCTTC. This encodes CSVLGLTDEQFF.

V gene TRBV18 combines with J gene TRBJ1-1; TRBD1 is a possible D gene (5 bases). Trimming took 1 base from V and 0 from J, leaving 12 bases between them. Germline V lookup: CDR1 KGHSH, CDR2 LQKENI. CDR3 size: 16 residues. In nucleotides, the CDR3 is TGTGCCAGCTCACCACTTCCAGGGAACATGAACACTGAAGCTTTCTTT. It encodes CASSPLPGNMNTEAFF.

This clone was found a few times. The gene calls are TRBV18 and TRBJ2-3; the D is unclear. Trimming cost V 3 bases and J 2 bases, with 3 bases left between them. CDR1 KGHSH and CDR2 LQKENI come from the germline V gene. This CDR3 region has 12 residues. CDR3 protein: CASSPYTDTQYF. In DNA, the CDR3 is TGTGCCAGCTCACCTTACACAGATACGCAGTATTTT.

The chain couples TRBV5-1 to TRBJ1-1, with D perhaps matching TRBD1 (5 bases). The CDR3 runs to 14 residues. Between the trimmed V and J ends, which lost 0 bases and 6 bases, there was a span of 12 bases. Germline V gene lookup returns CDR1 SGHRS and CDR2 YFSETQ. CDR3 nucleotide sequence: TGCGCCAGCAGCTTGGCCGGAGGGGCGGCTGAAGCTTTCTTT. It encodes CASSLAGGAAEAFF.

The chain uses TRBV5-1 and TRBJ1-2, with a tentative D call TRBD1 (5 bases). The V gene's germline CDR1 is SGHRS and CDR2 YFSETQ. Trimming took off 0 bases at V and 3 bases at J, with 9 bases between the two ends. This CDR3 has 14 residues. This CDR3 reads CASSLAGQDYGYTF. The CDR3 region has the DNA TGCGCCAGCAGCTTGGCGGGGCAGGACTATGGCTACACCTTC.

This chain joins TRBV7-2 and TRBJ2-2; 9 positions match TRBD1. The CDR3 is 16 amino acids. Germline trimming cut 5 bases from V and 3 bases from J; bases unmatched to any gene: 7. The germline CDR1 and CDR2 sequences are SGHTA and FQGNSA. The CDR3 coding sequence is TGTGCCAGCAGCCCTAAGGGACAGGGATACACCGGGGAGCTGTTTTTT. Protein: CASSPKGQGYTGELFF.

The genes are TRBV30 and TRBJ2-7; possible D gene TRBD2, 5 bases. Germline CDR1 reads GTSNPN; CDR2 reads SVGIG (reference sequence). The V end lost 4 bases, the J end lost 5 bases, and 12 bases lay between the germline ends. CDR3 length: 12 amino acids. The CDR3 DNA sequence: TGTGCCTGGAAAGGGAGTGGCCACGAGCAGTACTTC. This codes for CAWKGSGHEQYF.

This clone was detected only a few times. The genes are TRBV30 and TRBJ1-2; 7 bases are a match to TRBD1. The ends lost 3 bases at V and 7 bases at J; junction bases unmatched: 2. The CDR3 is 11 residues long. CDR1 is GTSNPN and CDR2 is SVGIG in the germline V gene (reference sequence). As DNA, the CDR3 is TGTGCCTGGAGCACAGGGGTTGGCTACACCTTC. Its translation is CAWSTGVGYTF.

This clone was seen a few times. The chain is built from TRBV30 and TRBJ1-5; D call uncertain. V gave up 1 base and J gave up 1 base, with 8 bases separating them. The germline CDR1 and CDR2 sequences are GTSNPN and SVGIG (reference sequence). CDR3 length: 14 amino acids. The CDR3 DNA is TGTGCCTGGAGTGCCGGCGCAAGCAATCAGCCCCAGCATTTT. Amino acids: CAWSAGASNQPQHF.

The rearrangement links TRBV15 to TRBJ2-5; 9 bases agree with TRBD2. Germline V gene sequence: CDR1 LNHNV, CDR2 YYDKDF (reference sequence). The V gene end was trimmed by 8 bases and the J gene end by 3 bases; junction bases not matched to a gene: 10. CDR3 length: 15 amino acids. CDR3: CATERGEAGKETQYF. In DNA form, the CDR3 reads TGTGCCACCGAGCGGGGGGAGGCGGGTAAAGAGACCCAGTACTTC. The full variable domain, in which reference TRBV15 and TRBJ2-5 provide the parts outside the CDR3, is DAMVIQNPRYQVTQFGKPVTLSCSQTLNHNVMYWYQQKSSQAPKLLFHYYDKDFNNEADTPDNFQSRRPNTSFCFLDIRSPGLGDTAMYLCATERGEAGKETQYFGPGTRLLVL.

This clone is a singleton in its sample. The gene calls are TRBV5-6 and TRBJ1-5; possible D gene TRBD1, 6 bases. Trimming pared 4 bases from V and 2 bases from J, leaving 13 bases between. Germline V gives CDR1 SGHDT, CDR2 YYEEEE. The CDR3 extends over 15 amino acids. The CDR3 sequence: CASSAYRAGNQPQHF. CDR3 coding DNA: TGTGCCAGCAGCGCTTACAGGGCAGGCAATCAGCCCCAGCATTTT.

The chain links TRBV6-5 to TRBJ2-4; D is uncertain. Per the germline V gene, CDR1 is MNHEY and CDR2 is SVGAGI. Trimming took off 6 bases at V and 7 bases at J, with 10 bases between the two ends. CDR3 length: 12 amino acids. CDR3 sequence reads: CASRGLGNIQYF. The CDR3 DNA is TGTGCCAGCAGGGGCCTAGGGAACATTCAGTACTTC.

The gene calls are TRBV5-6 and TRBJ2-7; 7 nucleotides match TRBD2. V trimming: 4 bases; J trimming: 5 bases; junction bases outside the gene matches: 6. CDR3 length: 13 residues. Germline loops: CDR1 SGHDT, CDR2 YYEEEE. CDR3 DNA sequence: TGTGCCAGCAGCGGTGGGAGGGCCCACGAGCAGTACTTC. It yields the protein CASSGGRAHEQYF.

There are a few counts of this clone. J is TRBJ1-2 and V is TRBV29-1, with 9 bases identical to TRBD1. Germline V gives CDR1 SQVTM, CDR2 ANQGSEA. This CDR3 has 11 residues. V trimming: 5 bases; J trimming: 7 bases; junction bases outside the gene matches: 2. The DNA for the CDR3 is TGCAGCGTTTACAGGGGGCTTGGCTACACCTTC. Translated, it gives CSVYRGLGYTF.

The chain recombines TRBV5-1 with TRBJ2-1; no reliable D call. This CDR3 region has 14 residues. Germline-derived CDR1 and CDR2 are SGHRS and YFSETQ. Trimming left V 4 bases short and J 3 bases short, with 11 bases between. The CDR3 sequence is CASSTDGLYNEQFF. CDR3 in DNA: TGCGCCAGCAGCACGGACGGGCTCTACAATGAGCAGTTCTTC.

There are a few counts of this clone. The V call is TRBV5-4, the J call TRBJ1-2; 9 bases match TRBD1. The CDR3 consists of 14 residues. Germline-derived CDR1 and CDR2 are SGHNT and YYREEE (reference sequence). With 3 bases clipped from V and 8 bases from J, the junction kept 8 bases outside the gene matches. CDR3 in DNA: TGTGCCAGCAGCTCCCTAGACAGGGGGAAAGGCTACACCTTC. Protein product: CASSSLDRGKGYTF. Full variable domain (outside the CDR3, taken from reference TRBV5-4 and TRBJ1-2): ETGVTQSPTHLIKTRGQQVTLRCSSQSGHNTVSWYQQALGQGPQFIFQYYREEENGRGNFPPRFSGLQFPNYSSELNVNALELDDSALYLCASSSLDRGKGYTFGSGTRLTVV.

This clone was counted a few times. The rearrangement joins TRBV29-1 to TRBJ2-3; perhaps TRBD2 as D (6 bases). This CDR3 spans 14 amino acids. Trimming shortened V by 7 bases and J by 1 base, and 15 bases separated the two germline ends. The germline gives CDR1 SQVTM, CDR2 ANQGSEA. The CDR3 here is CSASGGFGTDTQYF. CDR3 sequence (DNA): TGCAGCGCCAGTGGGGGGTTTGGCACAGATACGCAGTATTTT.

This clone was picked up one time. J is TRBJ2-7 and V is TRBV7-9; no clear D gene. Germline CDR1 is SEHNR and CDR2 is FQNEAQ (reference sequence). The CDR3 runs 13 residues. Trimming left V 2 bases short and J 0 bases short, with 5 bases between. Here the CDR3 DNA reads TGTGCCAGCAGCTTACCGAACTCCTACGAGCAGTACTTC. It is translated as CASSLPNSYEQYF.

CDR3 loop: CASSLGGDGYEQYF. DNA for the CDR3: TGCGCCAGCAGCCTAGGGGGCGACGGTTACGAGCAGTACTTC. The rearrangement uses TRBV5-1 and TRBJ2-7; 7 bases are shared with TRBD1. Germline CDR1 and CDR2: SGHRS and YFSETQ. The CDR3 is 14 amino acids. V shed 4 bases and J 4 bases; nucleotides not matched to a gene: 8.